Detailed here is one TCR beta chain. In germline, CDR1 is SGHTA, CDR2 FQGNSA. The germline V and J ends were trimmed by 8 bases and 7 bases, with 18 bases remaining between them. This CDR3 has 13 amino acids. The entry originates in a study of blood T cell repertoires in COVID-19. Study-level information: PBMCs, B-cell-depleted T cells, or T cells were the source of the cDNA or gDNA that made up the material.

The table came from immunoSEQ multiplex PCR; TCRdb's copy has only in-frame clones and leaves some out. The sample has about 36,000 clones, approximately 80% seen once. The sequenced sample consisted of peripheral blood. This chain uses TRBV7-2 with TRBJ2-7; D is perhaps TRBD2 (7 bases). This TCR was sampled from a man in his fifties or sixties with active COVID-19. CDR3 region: CASGVGGPGEQYF. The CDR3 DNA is TGTGCCAGCGGCGTCGGGGGGCCCGGGGAGCAGTACTTC.